Below, 13 T cell receptor beta chains from the same sample are listed, as sequenced in a study of blood T cell repertoires in COVID-19. Sequencing was performed with immunoSEQ multiplex PCR; in TCRdb, only in-frame clones are kept and a portion is missing. The top ten clones hold approximately 5% of a sample with approximately 150,000 clones, more than 75% of them seen once. Sequencing was done on a sample of peripheral blood. The source of these receptors is a woman aged 45-60 years with acute or convalescent COVID-19.

The chain carries TRBV27 and TRBJ2-2; unclear D gene. CDR1 MNHEY and CDR2 SMNVEV come from the germline V gene (reference sequence). The CDR3 covers 16 residues. Trimming cost V 10 bases and J 4 bases, with 22 bases left between them. The CDR3 nucleotides read TGTGCCACCTACCATTCGAACTGGGCTGGCACCGGGGAGCTGTTTTTT. It is translated as CATYHSNWAGTGELFF.

This clone came up once. This chain joins TRBV5-5 and TRBJ2-5; 9 positions agree with TRBD2. This CDR3 comprises 16 residues. The germline V gene encodes CDR1 SGHKS and CDR2 YYEKEE (reference sequence). The V and J ends lost 0 bases and 4 bases, in that order; junction bases with no gene match: 7. This CDR3 is CASSLGASGESETQYF. The DNA for the CDR3 is TGTGCCAGCAGCTTGGGCGCTAGCGGGGAGTCAGAGACCCAGTACTTC.

The V and J genes are TRBV4-3 and TRBJ2-3; 11 nucleotides agree with TRBD2. The CDR3 contains 15 residues. V was clipped by 0 bases and J by 12 bases; unmatched bases: 8. From germline, CDR1 is LGHNA and CDR2 YSLEER. CDR3: CASSQELIAGGNQYF. CDR3 nucleotide sequence: TGCGCCAGCAGCCAAGAATTAATAGCGGGGGGGAATCAGTATTTT.

This clone was picked up one time. The V gene is TRBV9, the J gene TRBJ1-1; 8 nucleotides agree with TRBD1. Trimming removed 4 bases from V and 1 base from J; junction bases left unmatched: 12. Germline CDR1 is SGDLS and CDR2 is YYNGEE. The CDR3 consists of 17 residues. CDR3 region: CASSPSAGGAENTEAFF. The CDR3 DNA follows: TGTGCCAGCAGCCCCAGCGCAGGGGGCGCGGAGAACACTGAAGCTTTCTTT.

J is TRBJ1-6 and V is TRBV6-5, with a possible D match to TRBD1 (5 bases). Germline values: CDR1 MNHEY, CDR2 SVGAGI. This CDR3 has 15 amino acids. Trimming left V 6 bases short and J 10 bases short, with 19 bases between. CDR3 nucleotides: TGTGCCAGCAGCCGGGGGGGGGTCTCGGAGTCACCCCTCCACTTT. This translates into CASSRGGVSESPLHF.

This clone was counted between two and nine times. The chain uses TRBV19 and TRBJ1-4; D uncertain. CDR3 length: 15 residues. Trimming stripped 1 base from V and 6 bases from J, with 12 bases between. CDR1 and CDR2 from the germline V gene are LNHDA and SQIVND (reference sequence). DNA for the CDR3: TGTGCCAGTAGTATAGGACTAATCGGTTATGAAAAACTGTTTTTT. Encoded protein: CASSIGLIGYEKLFF.

V and J are TRBV14 and TRBJ1-2, with 10 bases aligning to TRBD1. The CDR3 covers 15 residues. The V segment lost 3 bases and the J segment 5 bases; nucleotides outside the gene matches: 6. Germline V lookup: CDR1 SGHDN, CDR2 FVKESK. As DNA, the CDR3 is TGTGCCAGCAGCCAGACAGGGGGCGAATGGTATGGCTACACCTTC. As protein: CASSQTGGEWYGYTF.

This clone was detected a few times. The DNA of the CDR3 is TGTGCCAGCGGACGGAGGGATGGCTACACCTTC. It is translated as CASGRRDGYTF. This chain links TRBV7-9 with TRBJ1-2, with D hard to call. Germline V gives CDR1 SEHNR, CDR2 FQNEAQ (reference sequence). This CDR3 is built from 11 residues. With 8 bases removed from V and 6 bases from J, the gap between germline ends came to 10 bases.

This CDR3 is CASSLIAGGSEKLFF. The CDR3 nucleotides read TGCGCCAGCAGCTTGATCGCTGGGGGGAGTGAAAAACTGTTTTTT. The chain couples TRBV5-1 to TRBJ1-4, with D tentatively TRBD1 (5 bases). There are 15 residues in the CDR3. Germline CDR1 and CDR2: SGHRS and YFSETQ. Trimming took 1 base from V and 7 from J, leaving 14 bases between them.

The chain uses TRBV2 and TRBJ1-2; the match to TRBD1 covers 8 bases. The CDR3 extends over 14 amino acids. Germline lookup yields CDR1 SNHLY and CDR2 FYNNEI. The V gene end was trimmed by 7 bases and the J gene end by 2 bases; junction bases not matched to a gene: 6. CDR3 region: CASIRTGSNYGYTF. As DNA, the CDR3 is TGTGCCAGCATACGGACAGGGTCAAACTATGGCTACACCTTC.

The rearrangement joins TRBV6-5 to TRBJ2-3, with 10 bases identical to TRBD2. V shed 1 base, J shed 4 bases, and the junction held 2 bases outside the gene matches. This CDR3 region has 15 residues. Germline lookup yields CDR1 MNHEY and CDR2 SVGAGI. CDR3 in amino acids: CASSYFSGGSDTQYF. The CDR3 region has the DNA TGTGCCAGCAGTTACTTTAGCGGGGGGTCAGATACGCAGTATTTT.

The gene calls are TRBV5-5 and TRBJ1-3, with unresolved D. Looked up from germline, CDR1 is SGHKS and CDR2 is YYEKEE (reference sequence). V lost 0 bases and J lost 0, with 19 bases in between. This CDR3 comprises 19 residues. CDR3: CASSLEYFEVGVSGNTIYF. In nucleotides, the CDR3 is TGTGCCAGCAGCTTGGAGTATTTTGAGGTTGGCGTCTCTGGAAACACCATATATTTT.

The chain carries TRBV27 and TRBJ1-6; D possibly corresponds to TRBD1 (6 bases). This CDR3 spans 16 amino acids. Trimming took off 1 base at V and 9 bases at J, with 16 bases between the two ends. Germline V lookup: CDR1 MNHEY, CDR2 SMNVEV (reference sequence). The CDR3 coding sequence is TGTGCCAGCAGTTTATTTGGGCAGGGGAATGCTTCACCCCTCCACTTT. Encoded protein: CASSLFGQGNASPLHF.